A single T cell receptor (beta chain) is shown here with its context. In the original analysis: Reference gene primer amplification yielded estimated nucleated cell counts. The protocol was immunoSEQ multiplex PCR, while the TCRdb copy is restricted to in-frame clones and leaves out a portion. V and J calls and clone size follow that table, whereas D and trimming were derived from the DNA. In the table there are over 400,000 clones, around 90% of which are singletons. The germline gives CDR1 MNHEY, CDR2 SVGAGI. Trimming pared 7 bases from V and 6 bases from J, leaving 19 bases between. The CDR3 consists of 15 residues. These data belong to a study of blood T cell repertoires in COVID-19. Study context: COVID-19 samples collected from the United States, Italy and Spain covered acute and convalescent phases. T cells, B-cell-depleted T cells, or PBMCs provided the cDNA or gDNA that served as material.

The Seattle patients, enrolled during active infection, were followed longitudinally. Sample: peripheral blood. The genes are TRBV6-5 and TRBJ1-5; TRBD1 is a possible D gene (5 bases). This sequence originates from a woman aged 45-65 years with COVID-19, enrolled during active disease. The CDR3 coding sequence is TGTGCCAGCACTGCTTATTTCGGAGGGGCTCAGCCCCAGCATTTT. It translates to CASTAYFGGAQPQHF.